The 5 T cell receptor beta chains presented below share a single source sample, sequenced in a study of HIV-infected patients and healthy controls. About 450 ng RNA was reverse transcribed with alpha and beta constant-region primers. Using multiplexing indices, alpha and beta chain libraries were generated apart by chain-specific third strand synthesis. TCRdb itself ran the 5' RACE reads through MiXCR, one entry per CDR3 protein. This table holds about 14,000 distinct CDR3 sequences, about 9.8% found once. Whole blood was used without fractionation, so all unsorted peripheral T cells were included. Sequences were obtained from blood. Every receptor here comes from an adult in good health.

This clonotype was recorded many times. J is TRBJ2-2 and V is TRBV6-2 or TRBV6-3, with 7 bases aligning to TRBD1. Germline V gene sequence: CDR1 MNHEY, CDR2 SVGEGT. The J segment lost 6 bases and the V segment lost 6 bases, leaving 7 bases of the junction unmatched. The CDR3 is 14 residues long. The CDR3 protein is CASRVQGRAGELFF. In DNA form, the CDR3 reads TGTGCCAGCAGGGTACAGGGGAGAGCCGGGGAGCTGTTTTTT.

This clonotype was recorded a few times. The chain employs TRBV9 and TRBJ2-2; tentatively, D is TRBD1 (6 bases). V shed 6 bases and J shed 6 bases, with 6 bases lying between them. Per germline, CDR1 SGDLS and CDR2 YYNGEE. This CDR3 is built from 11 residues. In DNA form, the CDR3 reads TGTGCCAGCACAGGGGCCGGGGAGCTGTTTTTT. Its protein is CASTGAGELFF.

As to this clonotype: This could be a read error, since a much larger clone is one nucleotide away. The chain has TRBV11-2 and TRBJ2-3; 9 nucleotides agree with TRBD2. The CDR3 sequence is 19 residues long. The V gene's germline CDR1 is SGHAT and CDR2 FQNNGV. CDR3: CACSLDTVVAGDYTDTQYF. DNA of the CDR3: TGTGCCTGCAGCTTAGATACCGTCGTAGCGGGGGATTACACAGATACGCAGTATTTT.

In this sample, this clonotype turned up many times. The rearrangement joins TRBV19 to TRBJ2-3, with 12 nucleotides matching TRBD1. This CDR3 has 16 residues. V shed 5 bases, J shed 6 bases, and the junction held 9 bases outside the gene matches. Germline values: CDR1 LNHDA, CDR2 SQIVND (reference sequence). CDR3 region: CASSAQGQGAGDTQYF. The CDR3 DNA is TGTGCCAGTAGTGCTCAGGGACAGGGGGCAGGCGATACGCAGTATTTT.

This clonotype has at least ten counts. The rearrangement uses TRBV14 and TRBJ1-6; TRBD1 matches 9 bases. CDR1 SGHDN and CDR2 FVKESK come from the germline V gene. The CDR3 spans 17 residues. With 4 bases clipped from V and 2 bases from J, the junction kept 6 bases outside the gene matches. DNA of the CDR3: TGTGCCAGCAGCCGACCACAGGGGGCGGCCTATAATTCACCCCTCCACTTT. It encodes CASSRPQGAAYNSPLHF.